A single sample is the source of the 19 T cell receptor beta chains below, sequenced in a study of post-analysis software for immune sequencing data. Unique molecular identifiers featured in each of the TCR beta cDNA libraries. TCRdb used MiXCR to reprocess the PCR reads, holding one entry per CDR3 protein. The table records more than 450,000 distinct CDR3 sequences, roughly 40% of them present only once. These receptors are not linked to any known antigen. General study results and limits: Elevated frequency relative to controls characterized four or five TRBV segments in patients, TRBV5-6, TRBV5-1 and TRBV20-1 among them.

The specimen was blood. Receptors originate from a girl between 5 and 17 years old with multiple sclerosis.

This clonotype is a singleton in its sample. Here the CDR3 reads CASYRFGETQYF. For the CDR3, the DNA is TGTGCCAGTTACAGGTTCGGAGAGACCCAGTACTTC. J is TRBJ2-5 and V is TRBV6-1; maybe TRBD1 (5 bases). Germline-derived CDR1 and CDR2 are MNHNS and SASEGT. V lost 9 bases, J lost 4 bases, and 12 bases lay in between. The CDR3 has 12 amino acids.

This chain connects TRBV29-1 to TRBJ2-3, with D hard to call. V was cut by 6 bases and J by 4 bases, with 14 bases left in between. The CDR3 sequence is 13 residues long. CDR1 and CDR2 from the germline V gene are SQVTM and ANQGSEA. The CDR3 DNA reads TGCAGCGTGAGCCAACTGGCGGCAGATACGCAGTATTTT. Its protein product is CSVSQLAADTQYF.

The chain links TRBV6-5 to TRBJ2-1, with 7 positions matching TRBD2. Losses at the gene ends were 0 bases for V and 4 bases for J; bases not matched to a gene: 6. The CDR3 spans 16 residues. Germline V CDR1 and CDR2: MNHEY, SVGAGI. The CDR3 DNA reads as TGTGCCAGCAGTTACTCGGGGCGGGGGAGTTACAATGAGCAGTTCTTC. Translated, it gives CASSYSGRGSYNEQFF.

This chain links TRBV4-1 with TRBJ2-7; D is perhaps TRBD1 (6 bases). Germline V CDR1 and CDR2: MGHRA, YSYEKL. This CDR3 comprises 15 residues. V was clipped by 1 base and J by 2 bases, with 12 bases between them. The chain's CDR3 is CASSQVWGQTYEQYF. The DNA for the CDR3 is TGCGCCAGCAGCCAAGTTTGGGGGCAGACCTACGAGCAGTACTTC.

This rearrangement joins TRBV20-1 to TRBJ1-2; 8 bases are a match to TRBD1. Germline values: CDR1 DFQATT, CDR2 SNEGSKA (reference sequence). After removal of 2 bases from V and 0 bases from J, the junction contained 8 bases not matched to a gene. The CDR3 is 16 residues long. The CDR3 spells CSARLDRGRANYGYTF. DNA for the CDR3: TGCAGTGCTAGACTCGACAGGGGAAGAGCTAACTATGGCTACACCTTC.

The chain carries TRBV4-1 and TRBJ1-2, with 9 nucleotides matching TRBD1. Unmatched junction bases numbered 5, after V lost 1 base and J lost 5 bases. Germline-derived CDR1 and CDR2 are MGHRA and YSYEKL. This CDR3 has 15 amino acids. The CDR3 reads CASSQVPTGGYGYTF. The CDR3, as DNA: TGCGCCAGCAGCCAAGTACCGACAGGGGGGTATGGCTACACCTTC.

This clonotype was observed a few times. J is TRBJ2-6 and V is TRBV12-3 or TRBV12-4; D ambiguous. Trimming left V 6 bases short and J 2 bases short, with 5 bases between. The CDR3 loop spans 13 amino acids. The CDR3 sequence is CASSFPGANVLTF. The CDR3 region has the DNA TGTGCCAGCAGCTTCCCTGGGGCCAACGTCCTGACTTTC.

The rearrangement links TRBV24-1 to TRBJ2-1; 13 nucleotides match TRBD2. The CDR3 covers 16 residues. V dropped 4 bases and J dropped 8; count of bases not matched to a gene: 7. Germline V gene lookup returns CDR1 KGHDR and CDR2 SFDVKD. CDR3 coding DNA: TGTGCCACCAGTGACCCTGGACTAGCGGGAGTGGATGAGCAGTTCTTC. It codes for CATSDPGLAGVDEQFF.

The chain links TRBV11-1 to TRBJ1-1; D is undetermined. Germline CDR1 is SGHAT and CDR2 is FQDESV (reference sequence). Trimming pared 0 bases from V and 1 base from J, leaving 12 bases between. This CDR3 comprises 16 residues. CDR3 DNA sequence: TGTGCCAGCAGCTTAGCGAAAAAACCCACGAACACTGAAGCTTTCTTT. Translation gives CASSLAKKPTNTEAFF.

The V and J genes are TRBV2 and TRBJ1-1; D not resolved. V was trimmed by 8 bases and J by 3 bases, leaving 13 bases between them. Germline V lookup: CDR1 SNHLY, CDR2 FYNNEI. The CDR3 runs 13 residues. The CDR3 DNA sequence: TGTGCCAGCGGAGCGCACACGGACACTGAAGCTTTCTTT. Encoded protein: CASGAHTDTEAFF.

The chain carries TRBV24-1 and TRBJ2-6; D may be TRBD1 (5 bases). The V end lost 2 bases, the J end lost 0 bases, and 10 bases lay between the germline ends. CDR1 is KGHDR, CDR2 SFDVKD, per germline. The CDR3 sequence is 17 residues long. CDR3 sequence reads: CATSDSQGISGANVLTF. Here the CDR3 DNA reads TGTGCCACCAGTGATTCCCAGGGCATCTCTGGGGCCAACGTCCTGACTTTC.

The J gene is TRBJ1-5, the V gene TRBV20-1, with unresolved D. This CDR3 spans 14 amino acids. The germline V gene encodes CDR1 DFQATT and CDR2 SNEGSKA (reference sequence). V was trimmed by 1 base and J by 4 bases, leaving 11 bases between them. In DNA, the CDR3 is TGCAGTGCTAGAGTGAGTCAAGGGAATCAGCCCCAGCATTTT. Residues: CSARVSQGNQPQHF.

This clonotype was detected once. This chain uses TRBV10-3 with TRBJ2-3; D is tentatively TRBD1 or TRBD2 (5 bases each). CDR3 length: 16 amino acids. The germline V and J ends were trimmed by 0 bases and 2 bases, with 12 bases remaining between them. Per germline, CDR1 ENHRY and CDR2 SYGVKD. Here the CDR3 reads CAISESRGVTTDTQYF. CDR3 coding DNA: TGTGCCATCAGTGAGTCGAGAGGGGTCACCACAGATACGCAGTATTTT.

In its sample, this clonotype was seen a few times. The V call is TRBV4-2, the J call TRBJ2-7; 7 positions match TRBD1. Germline loops: CDR1 LGHNA, CDR2 YNFKEQ. V shed 0 bases and J 2 bases; nucleotides not matched to a gene: 10. This CDR3 spans 17 amino acids. The DNA for the CDR3 is TGTGCCAGCAGCCAAGAATGGACAGGTACCACTGCCTACGAGCAGTACTTC. Protein sequence: CASSQEWTGTTAYEQYF.

The V call is TRBV12-3 or TRBV12-4, the J call TRBJ1-5; 9 bases line up with TRBD1. This CDR3 has 14 amino acids. Trimming removed 7 bases from V and 5 bases from J; junction bases left unmatched: 6. The CDR3 bases are TGTGCCAGCAACCAGGACAGGGGTTATCAGCCCCAGCATTTT. Its protein product is CASNQDRGYQPQHF.

V is TRBV7-2 and J is TRBJ1-2; TRBD1 aligns across 11 bases. Germline-derived CDR1 and CDR2 are SGHTA and FQGNSA. CDR3 size: 16 residues. V was pared by 5 bases and J by 4 bases, with 9 bases of the junction left unmatched. The CDR3 reads CTSSASSGTGGYGYTF. The CDR3 DNA is TGTACCAGCAGCGCAAGCTCCGGGACAGGGGGCTATGGCTACACCTTC.

The count of this clonotype is one. The chain links TRBV5-1 to TRBJ2-7; TRBD1 agrees at 7 bases. Trimming removed 4 bases from V and 2 bases from J; junction bases left unmatched: 6. Germline CDR1 SGHRS, CDR2 YFSETQ. The CDR3 extends over 14 amino acids. The CDR3 bases are TGCGCCAGCAGCGCAACAGGGGCTGCCTACGAGCAGTACTTC. Translating gives CASSATGAAYEQYF.

The chain joins TRBV29-1 to TRBJ2-5, with a tentative D call TRBD2 (7 bases). The germline V gene encodes CDR1 SQVTM and CDR2 ANQGSEA. V was pared by 6 bases and J by 4 bases, with 18 bases between. CDR3 length: 14 residues. This chain's CDR3 is CSVLSGGPTETQYF. The CDR3 DNA follows: TGCAGCGTCCTGTCGGGGGGCCCGACAGAGACCCAGTACTTC.

The chain has TRBV10-3 and TRBJ2-5, with 9 bases that match TRBD1. The CDR3 is 15 amino acids. The J segment lost 2 bases and the V segment lost 6 bases, leaving 7 bases of the junction unmatched. Germline V CDR1 and CDR2: ENHRY, SYGVKD. CDR3 loop: CAIRQGDREQETQYF. CDR3 bases: TGTGCCATCAGGCAGGGGGACAGGGAACAAGAGACCCAGTACTTC.